Below are 7 T cell receptor beta chains sequenced from a single sample in a study of high-grade serous ovarian cancer treatment subgroups. Tumor samples were taken before definitive surgery or chemotherapy. Sequencing used immunoSEQ multiplex PCR; TCRdb keeps in-frame clones, though not all of them. The table includes about 16,000 clones, about 76% detected once. Material: tumor tissue. These receptors all stem from a human donor with high-grade serous ovarian cancer.

The chain uses TRBV19 and TRBJ2-1, with 7 bases identical to TRBD2. The CDR3 contains 15 residues. Germline CDR1 and CDR2: LNHDA and SQIVND (reference sequence). With 2 bases clipped from V and 6 bases from J, the junction kept 7 bases outside the gene matches. CDR3 sequence reads: CASSISGASPNEQFF. DNA for the CDR3: TGTGCCAGTAGTATAAGCGGGGCTAGCCCCAATGAGCAGTTCTTC.

The chain employs TRBV13 and TRBJ2-1; no clear D gene. The CDR3 runs 13 residues. CDR1 and CDR2 (germline): PRHDT, FYEKMQ (reference sequence). Trimming took off 5 bases at V and 7 bases at J, with 12 bases between the two ends. The CDR3 here is CASSGLGWNEQFF. The DNA of the CDR3 is TGTGCCAGCAGCGGGCTTGGTTGGAATGAGCAGTTCTTC. Variable domain in full (rest from reference TRBV13 and TRBJ2-1): AAGVIQSPRHLIKEKRETATLKCYPIPRHDTVYWYQQGPGQDPQFLISFYEKMQSDKGSIPDRFSAQQFSDYHSELNMSSLELGDSALYFCASSGLGWNEQFFGPGTRLTVL.

The chain uses TRBV5-4 and TRBJ2-7, with 10 bases fitting TRBD2. This CDR3 is built from 14 residues. Unmatched junction bases numbered 5, after V lost 4 bases and J lost 4 bases. Germline V gives CDR1 SGHNT, CDR2 YYREEE (reference sequence). The CDR3 DNA follows: TGTGCCAGCAGCCTATGGACTAGCGGATACGAGCAGTACTTC. This sequence encodes CASSLWTSGYEQYF. Full variable domain (rest looked up from reference TRBV5-4 and TRBJ2-7): ETGVTQSPTHLIKTRGQQVTLRCSSQSGHNTVSWYQQALGQGPQFIFQYYREEENGRGNFPPRFSGLQFPNYSSELNVNALELDDSALYLCASSLWTSGYEQYFGPGTRLTVT.

CDR3 region: CASSARDTGELFF. The CDR3 bases are TGTGCCAGCAGTGCCCGGGACACCGGGGAGCTGTTTTTT. V usage is TRBV6-4 and J usage is TRBJ2-2; the D is unclear. Trimming took off 4 bases at V and 3 bases at J, with 6 bases between the two ends. The V gene's germline CDR1 is MRHNA and CDR2 SNTAGT. The CDR3 consists of 13 residues.

The V call is TRBV5-1, the J call TRBJ1-1, with 7 bases matching TRBD1. The V gene's germline CDR1 is SGHRS and CDR2 YFSETQ. The CDR3 consists of 14 residues. V gave up 1 base and J gave up 0 bases; unmatched junction bases: 0. The CDR3 here is CASSLTGVNTEAFF. CDR3 coding DNA: TGCGCCAGCAGCTTGACAGGGGTGAACACTGAAGCTTTCTTT.

The J gene is TRBJ2-7, the V gene TRBV27; 10 bases agree with TRBD1. Germline CDR1 and CDR2: MNHEY and SMNVEV (reference sequence). After removal of 8 bases from V and 1 base from J, the junction contained 11 bases not matched to a gene. This CDR3 contains 16 residues. CDR3 protein: CASGRDRGPISYEQYF. The CDR3 bases are TGTGCCAGCGGCCGGGACAGGGGTCCAATTTCCTACGAGCAGTACTTC.

The chain carries TRBV4-1 and TRBJ2-7; D is unresolved. Trimming stripped 1 base from V and 2 bases from J, with 6 bases between. This CDR3 has 13 residues. Germline V gives CDR1 MGHRA, CDR2 YSYEKL. The chain's CDR3 is CASSQGTTYEQYF. The CDR3 DNA follows: TGCGCCAGCAGCCAAGGGACCACCTACGAGCAGTACTTC.